The 14 T cell receptor beta chains listed next were all sequenced from one sample in a study of T cell responses to AZD1222 COVID-19 vaccine. Clones were sequenced by immunoSEQ multiplex PCR, and TCRdb holds only the in-frame ones, with some missing. The sample has 150,000 to 200,000 clones, 90% seen once; the top ten hold under 7.5%. The source was peripheral blood, collected on day 0 of AZD1222 vaccination. Source of these receptors: an adult in good health.

The chain links TRBV7-9 to TRBJ2-7; D unclear. In germline, CDR1 is SEHNR, CDR2 FQNEAQ (reference sequence). CDR3 size: 12 residues. Trimming stripped 1 base from V and 6 bases from J, with 7 bases between. The CDR3 bases are TGTGCCAGCAGCTTAGAAGAACTCGAGCAGTACTTC. It encodes CASSLEELEQYF.

V and J are TRBV11-2 and TRBJ1-3; D is uncertain. The germline V and J ends were trimmed by 1 base and 1 base, with 14 bases remaining between them. The CDR3 extends over 17 amino acids. Germline-derived CDR1 and CDR2 are SGHAT and FQNNGV. The CDR3 DNA is TGTGCCAGCAGCTTAGGGGGTGCAGCGTTTTCTGGAAACACCATATATTTT. It codes for CASSLGGAAFSGNTIYF.

The V gene is TRBV27, the J gene TRBJ2-7; 14 bases align to TRBD2. The V gene's germline CDR1 is MNHEY and CDR2 SMNVEV (reference sequence). V trimming: 3 bases; J trimming: 4 bases; junction bases outside the gene matches: 2. The CDR3 consists of 15 residues. The CDR3 DNA reads TGTGCCAGCAGTTTCCGACTAGCGGGAGGGTACGAGCAGTACTTC. Translating gives CASSFRLAGGYEQYF.

This CDR3 is CASSITGDYGYTF. CDR3 DNA: TGTGCCAGTAGTATTACAGGGGACTATGGCTACACCTTC. The rearrangement uses TRBV19 and TRBJ1-2; the match to TRBD1 covers 7 bases. The CDR3 is 13 amino acids. Germline values: CDR1 LNHDA, CDR2 SQIVND (reference sequence). Unmatched junction bases numbered 1, after V lost 3 bases and J lost 3 bases. Variable domain in full (rest from reference TRBV19 and TRBJ1-2): DGGITQSPKYLFRKEGQNVTLSCEQNLNHDAMYWYRQDPGQGLRLIYYSQIVNDFQKGDIAEGYSVSREKKESFPLTVTSAQKNPTAFYLCASSITGDYGYTFGSGTRLTVV.

The genes are TRBV12-3 or TRBV12-4 and TRBJ2-3; D not certain. The CDR3 length is 12 residues. V gave up 5 bases and J gave up 0 bases, with 3 bases separating them. DNA of the CDR3: TGTGCCAGCAGTCCGAGCACAGATACGCAGTATTTT. It yields the protein CASSPSTDTQYF.

This clone was detected only once. The chain recombines TRBV5-1 with TRBJ2-7; the match to TRBD1 covers 9 bases. Per the germline V gene, CDR1 is SGHRS and CDR2 is YFSETQ. Germline trimming cut 0 bases from V and 2 bases from J; bases unmatched to any gene: 3. The CDR3 runs to 15 residues. CDR3 coding DNA: TGCGCCAGCAGCTTGGCTGGGACAGGGCCCTACGAGCAGTACTTC. Translation: CASSLAGTGPYEQYF.

The rearrangement links TRBV20-1 to TRBJ2-1, with TRBD2 matching 9 bases. The CDR3 is 13 amino acids. Germline V gives CDR1 DFQATT, CDR2 SNEGSKA (reference sequence). Trimming removed 3 bases from V and 4 bases from J; junction bases left unmatched: 1. CDR3 coding DNA: TGCAGTGCTAGTCTAGCGGGATACAATGAGCAGTTCTTC. This translates into CSASLAGYNEQFF.

The genes are TRBV15 and TRBJ2-2; 8 nucleotides line up with TRBD2. The CDR3 has 17 amino acids. The V and J ends lost 4 bases and 2 bases, in that order; junction bases with no gene match: 9. Germline lookup yields CDR1 LNHNV and CDR2 YYDKDF (reference sequence). CDR3 sequence (DNA): TGTGCCACCAGCAATGCCGTCGCGGGGGGAAACACCGGGGAGCTGTTTTTT. It encodes CATSNAVAGGNTGELFF.

The DNA for the CDR3 is TGCGCCAGCAGGGAACTAGCGGGGGGGCTTGAGTCCCACGAGCAGTACTTC. This gives the protein CASRELAGGLESHEQYF. The genes are TRBV10-2 and TRBJ2-7, with 13 bases matching TRBD2. V was pared by 6 bases and J by 5 bases, with 13 bases of the junction left unmatched. Per the germline V gene, CDR1 is WSHSY and CDR2 is SAAADI. The CDR3 covers 17 residues.

The chain couples TRBV4-2 to TRBJ2-2; TRBD2 might be the D (6 bases). The germline V gene encodes CDR1 LGHNA and CDR2 YNFKEQ. Between the trimmed V and J ends, which lost 4 bases and 1 base, there was a span of 13 bases. The CDR3 loop spans 16 amino acids. CDR3: CASSPTRDLNTGELFF. CDR3 coding DNA: TGTGCCAGCAGCCCCACCCGGGACTTGAACACCGGGGAGCTGTTTTTT.

The chain employs TRBV7-9 and TRBJ2-7; tentatively, D is TRBD2 (6 bases). CDR1 is SEHNR, CDR2 FQNEAQ, per germline (reference sequence). Trimming took 5 bases from V and 1 from J, leaving 21 bases between them. The CDR3 is made up of 17 amino acids. The CDR3 loop reads CASSPAGLGRGSYEQYF. In DNA form, the CDR3 reads TGTGCCAGCAGCCCGGCGGGCTTGGGGCGGGGATCCTACGAGCAGTACTTC.

This clone is a singleton in its sample. The chain recombines TRBV28 with TRBJ1-5, with D possibly TRBD1 on 6 matching bases. The germline gives CDR1 MDHEN, CDR2 SYDVKM. The V end lost 5 bases, the J end lost 0 bases, and 14 bases lay between the germline ends. There are 16 residues in the CDR3. CDR3 nucleotide sequence: TGTGCCAGCAGTACAAACAGGGACGTTAGCAATCAGCCCCAGCATTTT. As protein: CASSTNRDVSNQPQHF.

J is TRBJ2-3 and V is TRBV29-1, with 8 bases identical to TRBD1. This CDR3 has 13 residues. The V and J ends lost 6 bases and 5 bases, in that order; junction bases with no gene match: 7. Germline-derived CDR1 and CDR2 are SQVTM and ANQGSEA. The CDR3 is CSVRTGREDTQYF. CDR3 bases: TGCAGCGTAAGGACAGGGCGTGAAGATACGCAGTATTTT.

The chain recombines TRBV29-1 with TRBJ1-2, with D possibly TRBD1 on 6 matching bases. Germline-derived CDR1 and CDR2 are SQVTM and ANQGSEA. V was pared by 5 bases and J by 4 bases, with 23 bases between. The CDR3 spans 16 residues. The CDR3 region has the DNA TGCAGCGTTCTGCAGGGCAGGGGCTCCGGGAGCTATGGCTACACCTTC. This encodes CSVLQGRGSGSYGYTF.